This T cell receptor (beta chain) emerged from a study of blood T cells in healthy people across ages. PCR was performed a second time for about 7 to 12 cycles using a sample-barcoded 5' primer and a J-beta primer mix. MiXCR, run by TCRdb on the 5' RACE reads, gives a single entry per CDR3 protein. The sample comprises some 920,000 distinct CDR3 sequences, 51% of which are singletons, and about a fifth rests with the top ten. V gave up 10 bases and J gave up 7 bases; unmatched junction bases: 9. In germline, CDR1 is MNHEY, CDR2 SMNVEV (reference sequence). The CDR3 is 13 residues long. This clonotype was counted between two and nine times.

This clonotype was obtained from a woman aged 60-70 years in good health. Material: blood. The chain recombines TRBV27 with TRBJ1-2, with 10 nucleotides matching TRBD1. CDR3 DNA sequence: TGTGCCACCGGGACAGGGGATGTTGGTGGCTACACCTTC. Protein sequence: CATGTGDVGGYTF.